This paragraph reports one TCR beta chain. The antigen is not known. This sample stems from a study of human T cells and chemical hapten exposure. The study's findings and limits: Expanded TCRs made up significantly more big CDR3 similarity clusters than controls did. Once DPC sensitization occurred, TCRs above 1 in 1000 frequency showed no change.

TCRdb re-called the RACE reads through MiXCR, storing one row per CDR3 protein. The sample shows about 140,000 distinct CDR3 sequences, 12% of them seen only once. The CDR3 loop spans 14 amino acids. Trimming removed 3 bases at V and 2 bases at J, with 10 bases between. Germline CDR1 reads MDHEN; CDR2 reads SYDVKM. Time point noted: patch test 2, 6 weeks after DPC sensitization. As for treatment: therapeutic diphenylcyclopropenone sensitization with weekly scalp DPC. This chain uses TRBV28 with TRBJ1-1; no clear D gene. The specimen was whole blood, collected in connection with sensitization to the hapten diphenylcyclopropenone (DPC). The sequence was collected from a woman in her 50s with alopecia areata. Some clones in this sample may be carry-over from other donors' samples. The CDR3 DNA follows: TGTGCCAGCAGTTTGAGTCAGGCCAACACTGAAGCTTTCTTT. As protein: CASSLSQANTEAFF.